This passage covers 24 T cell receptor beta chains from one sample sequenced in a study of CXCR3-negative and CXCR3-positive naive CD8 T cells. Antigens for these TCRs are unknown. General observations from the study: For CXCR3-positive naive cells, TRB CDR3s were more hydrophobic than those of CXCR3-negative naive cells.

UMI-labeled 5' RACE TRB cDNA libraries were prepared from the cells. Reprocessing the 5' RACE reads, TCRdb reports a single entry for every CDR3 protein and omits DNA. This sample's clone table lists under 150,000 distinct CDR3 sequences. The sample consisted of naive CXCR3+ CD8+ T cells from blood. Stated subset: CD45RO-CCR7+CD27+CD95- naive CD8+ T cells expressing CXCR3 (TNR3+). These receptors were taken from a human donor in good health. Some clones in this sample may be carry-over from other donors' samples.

CDR3 sequence: CAISDDAGTSSYEQYF. The chain recombines TRBV10-3 with TRBJ2-7; TCRdb returns TRBD1, unconfirmable since there is no DNA. The CDR3 spans 16 residues. Germline CDR1 ENHRY, CDR2 SYGVKD.

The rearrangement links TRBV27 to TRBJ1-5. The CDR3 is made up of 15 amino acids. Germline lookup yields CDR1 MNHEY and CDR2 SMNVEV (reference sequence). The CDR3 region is CASSSGIYSNQPQHF.

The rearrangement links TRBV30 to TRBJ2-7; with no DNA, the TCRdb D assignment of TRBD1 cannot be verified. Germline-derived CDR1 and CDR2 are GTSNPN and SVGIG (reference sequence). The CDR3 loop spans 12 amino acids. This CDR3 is CAWTPGGPEQYF.

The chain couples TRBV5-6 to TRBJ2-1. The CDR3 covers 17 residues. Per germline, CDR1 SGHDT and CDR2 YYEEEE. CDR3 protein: CASSLAGSGEIHNEQFF.

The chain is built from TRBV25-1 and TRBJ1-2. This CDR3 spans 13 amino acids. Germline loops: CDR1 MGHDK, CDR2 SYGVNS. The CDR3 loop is CASSEGEGYGYTF.

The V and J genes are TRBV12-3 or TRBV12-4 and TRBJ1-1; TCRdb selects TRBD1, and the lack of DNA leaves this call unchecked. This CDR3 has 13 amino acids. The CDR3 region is CASRPLGGTEAFF.

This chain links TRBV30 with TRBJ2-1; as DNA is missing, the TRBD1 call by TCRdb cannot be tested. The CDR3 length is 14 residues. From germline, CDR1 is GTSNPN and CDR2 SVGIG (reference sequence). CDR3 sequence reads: CAWNPLEITNEQFF.

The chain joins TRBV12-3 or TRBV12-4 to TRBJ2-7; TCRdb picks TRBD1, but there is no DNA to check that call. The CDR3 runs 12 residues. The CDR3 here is CASSFRGYEQYF.

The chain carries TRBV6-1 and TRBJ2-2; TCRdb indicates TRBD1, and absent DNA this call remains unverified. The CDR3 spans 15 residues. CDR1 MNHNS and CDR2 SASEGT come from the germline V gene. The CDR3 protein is CASSVRGTNTGELFF.

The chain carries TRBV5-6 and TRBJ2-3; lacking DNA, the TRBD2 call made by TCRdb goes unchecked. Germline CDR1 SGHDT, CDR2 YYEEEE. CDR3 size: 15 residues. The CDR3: CASSRSGSGTDTQYF.

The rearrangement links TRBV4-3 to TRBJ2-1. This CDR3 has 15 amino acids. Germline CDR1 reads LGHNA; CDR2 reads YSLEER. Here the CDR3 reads CASSQDSSTYNEQFF.

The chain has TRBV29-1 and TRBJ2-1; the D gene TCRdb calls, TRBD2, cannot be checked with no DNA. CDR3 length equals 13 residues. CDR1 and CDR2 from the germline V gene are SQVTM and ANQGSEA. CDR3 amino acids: CSGGTSGYNEQFF.

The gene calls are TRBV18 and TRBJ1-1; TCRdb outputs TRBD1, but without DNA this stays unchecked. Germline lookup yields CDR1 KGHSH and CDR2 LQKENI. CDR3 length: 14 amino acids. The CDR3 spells CASSPGGGAAEAFF.

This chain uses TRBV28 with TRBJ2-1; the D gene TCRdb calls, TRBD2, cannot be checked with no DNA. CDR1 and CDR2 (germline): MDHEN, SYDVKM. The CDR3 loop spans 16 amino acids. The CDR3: CASSTGTSGNYNEQFF.

The CDR3 here is CASSFGIDRGTWAINEQFF. This chain joins TRBV5-1 and TRBJ2-1; TCRdb names TRBD2, which stays unverified in the absence of DNA. CDR1 is SGHRS and CDR2 is YFSETQ in the germline V gene. The CDR3 has 19 amino acids.

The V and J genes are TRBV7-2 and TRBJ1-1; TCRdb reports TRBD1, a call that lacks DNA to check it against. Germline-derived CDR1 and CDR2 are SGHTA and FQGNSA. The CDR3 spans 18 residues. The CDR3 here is CASSLYAVGTGGGVEAFF.

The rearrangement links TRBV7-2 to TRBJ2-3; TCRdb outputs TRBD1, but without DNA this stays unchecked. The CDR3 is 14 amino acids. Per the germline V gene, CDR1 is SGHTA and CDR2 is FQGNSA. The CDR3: CASSLDRGTDTQYF.

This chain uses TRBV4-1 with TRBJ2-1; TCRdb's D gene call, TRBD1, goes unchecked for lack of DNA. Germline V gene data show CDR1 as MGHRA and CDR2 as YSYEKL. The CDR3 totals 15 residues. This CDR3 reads CASSRIRQGYNEQFF.

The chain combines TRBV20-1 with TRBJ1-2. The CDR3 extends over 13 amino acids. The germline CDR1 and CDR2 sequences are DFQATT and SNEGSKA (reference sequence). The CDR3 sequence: CSAPWRENYGYTF.

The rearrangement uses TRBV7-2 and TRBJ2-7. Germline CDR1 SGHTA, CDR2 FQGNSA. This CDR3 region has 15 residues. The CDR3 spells CASSQLSLSSYEQYF.

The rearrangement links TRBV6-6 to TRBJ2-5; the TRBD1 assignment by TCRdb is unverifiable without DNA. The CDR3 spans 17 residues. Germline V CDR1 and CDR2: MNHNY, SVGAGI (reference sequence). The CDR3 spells CASSYPTPDRIQETQYF.

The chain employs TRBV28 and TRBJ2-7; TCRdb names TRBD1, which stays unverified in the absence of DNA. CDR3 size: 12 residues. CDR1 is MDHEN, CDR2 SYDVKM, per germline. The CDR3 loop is CASSFGGGKQYF.

The CDR3 sequence: CASSPQTPRASGYEQYF. The chain carries TRBV7-9 and TRBJ2-7; TCRdb picks TRBD2, but there is no DNA to check that call. CDR3 length: 17 amino acids. Per germline, CDR1 SEHNR and CDR2 FQNEAQ (reference sequence). The variable domain in full, with the rest retrieved from reference TRBV7-9 and TRBJ2-7, is DTGVSQNPRHKITKRGQNVTFRCDPISEHNRLYWYRQTLGQGPEFLTYFQNEAQLEKSRLLSDRFSAERPKGSFSTLEIQRTEQGDSAMYLCASSPQTPRASGYEQYFGPGTRLTVT.

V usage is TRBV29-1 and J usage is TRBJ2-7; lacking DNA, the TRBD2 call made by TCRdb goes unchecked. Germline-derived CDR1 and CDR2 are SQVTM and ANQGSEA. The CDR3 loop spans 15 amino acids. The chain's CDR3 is CSVEGTAVDSCEQYF.